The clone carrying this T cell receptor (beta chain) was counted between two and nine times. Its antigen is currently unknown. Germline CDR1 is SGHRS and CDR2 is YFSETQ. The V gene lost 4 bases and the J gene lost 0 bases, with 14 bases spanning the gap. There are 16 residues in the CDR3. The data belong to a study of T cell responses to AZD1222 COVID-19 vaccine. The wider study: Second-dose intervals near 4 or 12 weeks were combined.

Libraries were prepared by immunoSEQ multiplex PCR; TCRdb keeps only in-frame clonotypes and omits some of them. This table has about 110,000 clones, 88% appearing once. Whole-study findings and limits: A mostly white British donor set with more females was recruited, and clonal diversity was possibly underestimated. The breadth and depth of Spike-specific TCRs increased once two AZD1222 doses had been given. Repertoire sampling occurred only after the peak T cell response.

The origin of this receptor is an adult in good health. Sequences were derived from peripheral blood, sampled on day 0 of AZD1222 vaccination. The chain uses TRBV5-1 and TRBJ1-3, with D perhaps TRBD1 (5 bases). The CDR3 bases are TGCGCCAGCAGCGCGGGGGGTCTTAGCTCTGGAAACACCATATATTTT. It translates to CASSAGGLSSGNTIYF.